This T cell receptor beta chain was captured by sequencing in a study of OX40 agonist ivuxolimab in advanced cancers. The wider study: Males comprised 82.7% of the group, whose mean age was roughly 64 years (range roughly 20 to 90). Partial response was recorded in three patients: one hepatocellular carcinoma and two cutaneous melanoma cases. Study-level results: Also present in some nonresponders was a low level of normalized T-cell clonal expansion. Expanded clones were, on average, more numerous among CD8+ T cells than CD4+.

Germline values: CDR1 KGHSY, CDR2 FQNENV. The CDR3 is 16 residues long. Deletions cut 3 bases from V and 0 bases from J, with 12 bases between. Points on this clone: Its antigen is unknown.

Profiled with immunoSEQ multiplex PCR; TCRdb holds only in-frame clones, not every one. This sample yields about 8,000 clones, of which 65% to 80% are seen a single time; roughly 50% belongs to the top ten. Sequencing was performed on CD4+ or CD8+ T cells sorted from blood, taken in a trial of the OX40 agonist ivuxolimab. The origin of this receptor is an adult with an advanced solid tumor such as melanoma, head and neck, liver or kidney cancer. The chain has TRBV16 and TRBJ2-4; a weak D match, TRBD1 (6 bases). The chain's CDR3 is CASSHQRTVAKNIQYF. The CDR3, as DNA: TGTGCCAGCAGCCACCAACGGACAGTAGCCAAAAACATTCAGTACTTC.